This T cell receptor (beta chain) is from a study of T cell responses to AZD1222 COVID-19 vaccine. On this clone: No antigen is known for it.

Profiled with immunoSEQ multiplex PCR; TCRdb holds only in-frame clones, not every one. Among some 150,000 clones listed, 88% were seen once. This CDR3 is 16 amino acids long. Whole-study findings and limits: Mostly white British, mostly female donors; authors suggested clonal diversity may be underestimated. Samples come after the peak T cell response, not at day 14. Among spike-specific TCRs, nearly half reportedly target unmutated variant regions. Only a handful of AZD1222 recipients, five to seven in all, had baseline seropositivity.

This TCR was recovered from an adult in good health. Source: peripheral blood, taken on day 0 of AZD1222 vaccination. The chain carries TRBV21-1 and TRBJ2-7; the table's D call, TRBD2, has no DNA check behind it. TRBV21-1 is tagged as a pseudogene. DNA for the CDR3: TGTGCCAGCAGCAAAGGGCAAGGTTCCGGGGATGGGGAGCAGTACTTC. Amino acid sequence: CASSKGQGSGDGEQYF.